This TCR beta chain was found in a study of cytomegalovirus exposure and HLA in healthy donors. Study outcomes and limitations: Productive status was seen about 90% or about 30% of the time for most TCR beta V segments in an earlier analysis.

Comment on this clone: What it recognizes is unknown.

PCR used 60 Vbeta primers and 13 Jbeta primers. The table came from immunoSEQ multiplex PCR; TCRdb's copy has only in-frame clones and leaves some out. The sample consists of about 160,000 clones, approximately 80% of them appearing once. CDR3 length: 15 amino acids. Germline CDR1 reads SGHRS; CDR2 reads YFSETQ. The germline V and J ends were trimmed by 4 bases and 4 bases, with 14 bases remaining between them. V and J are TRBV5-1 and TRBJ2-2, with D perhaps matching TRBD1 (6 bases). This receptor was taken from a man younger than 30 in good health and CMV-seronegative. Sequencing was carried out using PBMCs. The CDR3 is CASSDRTESTGELFF. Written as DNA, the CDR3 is TGCGCCAGCAGCGACAGGACAGAGAGCACCGGGGAGCTGTTTTTT.